This entry lists 24 T cell receptor beta chains sequenced from one sample in a study of blood T cell repertoires in COVID-19. TCRdb keeps only in-frame clones here, not all; method: immunoSEQ multiplex PCR. The table has 150,000 to 200,000 clones, around 80% seen once. The sample taken for sequencing was peripheral blood. Receptors were obtained from a woman at least 80 years old with acute or convalescent COVID-19.

The chain is built from TRBV18 and TRBJ1-1, with D perhaps matching TRBD1 (5 bases). The CDR3 consists of 12 residues. Looked up from germline, CDR1 is KGHSH and CDR2 is LQKENI. V lost 5 bases and J 5 bases, leaving 9 bases between the germline ends. CDR3 protein: CASSGGRTEAFF. CDR3 sequence (DNA): TGTGCCAGCTCAGGGGGGAGGACTGAAGCTTTCTTT.

The J gene is TRBJ2-7, the V gene TRBV2; 7 bases map to TRBD1. Germline CDR1 and CDR2: SNHLY and FYNNEI. This CDR3 is 12 amino acids long. V shed 6 bases and J 4 bases; nucleotides not matched to a gene: 3. The chain's CDR3 is CASRGQLYEQYF. DNA for the CDR3: TGTGCCAGCAGGGGACAGCTTTACGAGCAGTACTTC.

V usage is TRBV18 and J usage is TRBJ1-1, with 9 bases aligning to TRBD1. Germline V gene lookup returns CDR1 KGHSH and CDR2 LQKENI. This CDR3 is built from 15 residues. V was clipped by 6 bases and J by 3 bases; unmatched bases: 8. This chain's CDR3 is CASSLTGGWDTEAFF. CDR3 DNA: TGTGCCAGCTCGCTGACAGGGGGTTGGGACACTGAAGCTTTCTTT.

The chain combines TRBV20-1 with TRBJ1-1, with 8 bases aligning to TRBD1. Per germline, CDR1 DFQATT and CDR2 SNEGSKA (reference sequence). The CDR3 is 10 residues long. V lost 6 bases to trimming and J lost 8 bases; unmatched junction nucleotides: 2. CDR3 in amino acids: CSADRAEAFF. The DNA for the CDR3 is TGCAGTGCGGACAGGGCCGAAGCTTTCTTT.

The chain carries TRBV2 and TRBJ2-7; TRBD1 is a possible D gene (5 bases). V was clipped by 6 bases and J by 5 bases, with 14 bases between them. The germline V gene encodes CDR1 SNHLY and CDR2 FYNNEI. This CDR3 has 13 amino acids. CDR3 residues: CASSGQGINEQYF. CDR3 nucleotide sequence: TGTGCCAGCAGCGGGCAGGGAATCAACGAGCAGTACTTC.

J is TRBJ1-4 and V is TRBV12-3 or TRBV12-4, with unresolved D. Between the trimmed V and J ends, which lost 3 bases and 7 bases, there was a span of 9 bases. The CDR3 spans 13 residues. CDR3 amino acids: CASSLWEGEKLFF. Here the CDR3 DNA reads TGTGCCAGCAGTTTGTGGGAGGGTGAAAAACTGTTTTTT.

The rearrangement uses TRBV10-3 and TRBJ2-7; weak D call: TRBD2 (5 bases). Between the trimmed V and J ends, which lost 10 bases and 2 bases, there was a span of 18 bases. The CDR3 length is 14 residues. The germline V gene encodes CDR1 ENHRY and CDR2 SYGVKD. The CDR3 DNA follows: TGTGCCAGCAACCCGGTGGGAGCGACCTACGAGCAGTACTTC. This codes for CASNPVGATYEQYF.

This rearrangement joins TRBV27 to TRBJ2-1; 9 bases are shared with TRBD2. Trimming cost V 4 bases and J 0 bases; bases outside gene matches: 1. From germline, CDR1 is MNHEY and CDR2 SMNVEV (reference sequence). The CDR3 consists of 15 residues. The CDR3 spells CASSSTSGSYNEQFF. DNA of the CDR3: TGTGCCAGCAGTTCGACTAGCGGCTCCTACAATGAGCAGTTCTTC.

The chain carries TRBV7-6 and TRBJ1-5; TRBD1 matches at 9 bases. With V trimmed by 2 bases and J by 5 bases, 7 bases remained unmatched. Germline loops: CDR1 SGHVS, CDR2 FNYEAQ. The CDR3 is 16 amino acids. CDR3 residues: CASSLWYRGQDQPQHF. CDR3 coding DNA: TGTGCCAGCAGCTTATGGTACAGGGGGCAGGATCAGCCCCAGCATTTT.

The chain recombines TRBV19 with TRBJ2-5, with D maybe TRBD2 (7 bases). The germline gives CDR1 LNHDA, CDR2 SQIVND (reference sequence). The V gene lost 3 bases and the J gene lost 4 bases, with 15 bases spanning the gap. The CDR3 runs to 15 residues. The CDR3 here is CASSIHLGGGETQYF. The CDR3, as DNA: TGTGCCAGTAGTATCCACTTGGGAGGGGGAGAGACCCAGTACTTC. The full variable domain, completed using reference TRBV19 and TRBJ2-5, is DGGITQSPKYLFRKEGQNVTLSCEQNLNHDAMYWYRQDPGQGLRLIYYSQIVNDFQKGDIAEGYSVSREKKESFPLTVTSAQKNPTAFYLCASSIHLGGGETQYFGPGTRLLVL.

The chain combines TRBV19 with TRBJ1-1; the D is unclear. The CDR3 extends over 14 amino acids. The V end was cut by 1 base, the J end by 10 bases, with 16 bases between. Germline V gene sequence: CDR1 LNHDA, CDR2 SQIVND (reference sequence). The CDR3 sequence: CASSIGNEALRAFF. CDR3 nucleotides: TGTGCCAGTAGTATAGGGAACGAGGCCTTGAGAGCTTTCTTT.

The V call is TRBV29-1, the J call TRBJ2-5; maybe TRBD2 (5 bases). The CDR3 sequence is 11 residues long. Between the trimmed V and J ends, which lost 5 bases and 5 bases, there was a span of 9 bases. Looked up from germline, CDR1 is SQVTM and CDR2 is ANQGSEA. This CDR3 is CSVSSMETQYF. Here the CDR3 DNA reads TGCAGCGTTTCTAGCATGGAGACCCAGTACTTC.

This sequence joins TRBV12-3 or TRBV12-4 and TRBJ1-1; tentative D call: TRBD1 (5 bases). The ends were cut back, 2 bases at V and 4 bases at J, with 8 bases in the middle. This CDR3 comprises 13 residues. The CDR3 sequence: CASSLSQGTEAFF. The DNA for the CDR3 is TGTGCCAGCAGTTTATCCCAGGGCACTGAAGCTTTCTTT.

The rearrangement joins TRBV20-1 to TRBJ1-5; TRBD1 is a possible D gene (6 bases). Germline V gene data show CDR1 as DFQATT and CDR2 as SNEGSKA (reference sequence). V dropped 3 bases and J dropped 4 bases, with 13 bases sitting between them. This CDR3 comprises 14 residues. DNA of the CDR3: TGCAGTGCTAGTGGAGGGACAACTAATCAGCCCCAGCATTTT. This translates into CSASGGTTNQPQHF.

The chain links TRBV12-3 or TRBV12-4 to TRBJ1-2; D ambiguous. The CDR3 has 11 residues. The ends were cut back, 6 bases at V and 7 bases at J, with 9 bases in the middle. The CDR3 DNA is TGTGCCAGCAGATTGAGGGTTGGCTACACCTTC. Translated: CASRLRVGYTF.

The rearrangement uses TRBV19 and TRBJ1-2; TRBD1 might be the D (5 bases). The length of the CDR3 is 14 residues. The germline V gene has CDR1 LNHDA and CDR2 SQIVND (reference sequence). Trimming removed 5 bases from V and 4 bases from J, with 14 bases in between. The CDR3: CASSPTGGIYGYTF. The CDR3 nucleotides read TGTGCCAGTAGTCCAACCGGGGGGATCTATGGCTACACCTTC.

This chain links TRBV6-5 with TRBJ1-1; D is unclear. CDR3 length: 16 amino acids. Germline loops: CDR1 MNHEY, CDR2 SVGAGI. V lost 0 bases and J 0 bases, leaving 11 bases between the germline ends. The CDR3 DNA reads TGTGCCAGCAGTTACTCGAGGCAGCTCATGAACACTGAAGCTTTCTTT. This encodes CASSYSRQLMNTEAFF.

The genes are TRBV10-3 and TRBJ1-2, with TRBD1 matching 10 bases. After removal of 5 bases from V and 6 bases from J, the junction contained 6 bases not matched to a gene. In germline, CDR1 is ENHRY, CDR2 SYGVKD. There are 14 residues in the CDR3. The CDR3 sequence: CAISPTGGLDGYTF. CDR3 sequence (DNA): TGTGCCATCAGTCCGACAGGGGGCTTGGATGGCTACACCTTC.

There are a few counts of this clone. The chain combines TRBV3-1 (or the pseudogene TRBV3-2) with TRBJ1-5; D gene ambiguous. Germline-derived CDR1 and CDR2 are LGHDT and YNNKEL (reference sequence). The CDR3 extends over 13 amino acids. The V and J ends lost 0 bases and 3 bases respectively, with 3 bases between them. The CDR3 DNA reads as TGTGCCAGCAGCCAAGACTACAATCAGCCCCAGCATTTT. It translates to CASSQDYNQPQHF.

The J gene is TRBJ2-1, the V gene TRBV3-1 (or the pseudogene TRBV3-2), with 10 bases identical to TRBD1. Trimming removed 2 bases from V and 7 bases from J; junction bases left unmatched: 5. Germline CDR1 and CDR2: LGHDT and YNNKEL (reference sequence). The CDR3 totals 15 residues. The CDR3 loop is CASSQPGQGINEQFF. CDR3 sequence (DNA): TGTGCCAGCAGCCAACCGGGACAGGGGATTAATGAGCAGTTCTTC.

The V and J genes are TRBV4-1 and TRBJ2-7, with D maybe TRBD2 (6 bases). The germline CDR1 and CDR2 sequences are MGHRA and YSYEKL. The CDR3 is 14 residues long. V lost 4 bases to trimming and J lost 2 bases, with 12 bases between them. CDR3 nucleotide sequence: TGCGCCAGCAGCCCCCGGGGCGGGACCTACGAGCAGTACTTC. Its protein product is CASSPRGGTYEQYF.

This rearrangement joins TRBV2 to TRBJ1-1; D is uncertain. Deletions cut 7 bases from V and 8 bases from J, with 14 bases between. This CDR3 has 12 amino acids. Germline CDR1 reads SNHLY; CDR2 reads FYNNEI. The CDR3 nucleotides read TGTGCCAGCACGGTATCTACTCCGGAAGCTTTCTTT. Translation gives CASTVSTPEAFF.

Only a few counts were recorded for this clone. The chain recombines TRBV19 with TRBJ2-1, with a possible D match to TRBD2 (7 bases). CDR3 length: 18 amino acids. Germline V gene lookup returns CDR1 LNHDA and CDR2 SQIVND (reference sequence). V dropped 3 bases and J dropped 1 base, with 19 bases sitting between them. CDR3: CASSMGAGGRRSYNEQFF. The CDR3 nucleotides read TGTGCCAGTAGTATGGGGGCGGGCGGGAGAAGATCCTACAATGAGCAGTTCTTC.

This clone was detected once. The chain has TRBV29-1 and TRBJ1-1; D remains unclear. With 0 bases removed from V and 7 bases from J, the gap between germline ends came to 6 bases. CDR1 and CDR2 from the germline V gene are SQVTM and ANQGSEA. The CDR3 spans 11 residues. CDR3 bases: TGCAGCGTTGAAGATCCCAGTGAAGCTTTCTTT. Its translation: CSVEDPSEAFF.